Below are 29 T cell receptor beta chains sequenced from a single sample in a study of T cell responses to AZD1222 COVID-19 vaccine. The assay was immunoSEQ multiplex PCR, and TCRdb's table has in-frame clones only and misses some. The data hold around 120,000 clones, with around 92% observed a single time. Specimen: peripheral blood, collected on day 0 of AZD1222 vaccination. The receptor set was obtained from an adult in good health.

V usage is TRBV9 and J usage is TRBJ1-3; unclear D gene. The ends were cut back, 0 bases at V and 0 bases at J, with 7 bases in the middle. The CDR3 is made up of 15 amino acids. Germline-derived CDR1 and CDR2 are SGDLS and YYNGEE. The CDR3 protein is CASSVDVSSGNTIYF. CDR3 DNA: TGTGCCAGCAGCGTAGACGTAAGCTCTGGAAACACCATATATTTT. Full variable domain (outside the CDR3, taken from reference TRBV9 and TRBJ1-3): DSGVTQTPKHLITATGQRVTLRCSPRSGDLSVYWYQQSLDQGLQFLIQYYNGEERAKGNILERFSAQQFPDLHSELNLSSLELGDSALYFCASSVDVSSGNTIYFGEGSWLTVV.

V is TRBV7-9 and J is TRBJ2-1; D unresolved. Germline V gene sequence: CDR1 SEHNR, CDR2 FQNEAQ (reference sequence). CDR3 size: 14 residues. Trimming cost V 5 bases and J 0 bases, with 8 bases left between them. The CDR3 region has the DNA TGTGCCAGCAGCCGTGACCTCTCCTACAATGAGCAGTTCTTC. This translates into CASSRDLSYNEQFF.

The J gene is TRBJ1-1, the V gene TRBV12-3 or TRBV12-4; D is ambiguous. The V end lost 4 bases, the J end lost 1 base, and 7 bases lay between the germline ends. The CDR3 sequence is 13 residues long. CDR3 sequence reads: CASSWETNTEAFF. In nucleotides, the CDR3 is TGTGCCAGCAGTTGGGAAACGAACACTGAAGCTTTCTTT.

CDR3 DNA: TGTGCCAGCATCCCGGACACCAACTATGGCTACACCTTC. Translated, it gives CASIPDTNYGYTF. This sequence joins TRBV6-4 and TRBJ1-2; weak D call: TRBD1 (5 bases). This CDR3 comprises 13 residues. The germline V gene encodes CDR1 MRHNA and CDR2 SNTAGT. V was trimmed by 7 bases and J by 2 bases, leaving 11 bases between them.

This rearrangement joins TRBV10-3 to TRBJ1-1, with TRBD1 as a possible D gene (6 bases). This CDR3 comprises 15 residues. V was clipped by 7 bases and J by 0 bases, with 15 bases between them. Germline V CDR1 and CDR2: ENHRY, SYGVKD. CDR3 sequence: CAIKYADSLNTEAFF. Here the CDR3 DNA reads TGTGCCATCAAGTACGCGGACAGTTTGAACACTGAAGCTTTCTTT.

The chain is built from TRBV7-2 and TRBJ2-7; possible D gene TRBD2, 6 bases. Germline V lookup: CDR1 SGHTA, CDR2 FQGNSA. The CDR3 length is 13 residues. The ends were cut back, 3 bases at V and 2 bases at J, with 8 bases in the middle. CDR3 protein: CASSLPGAYEQYF. CDR3 nucleotide sequence: TGTGCCAGCAGCTTGCCGGGAGCCTACGAGCAGTACTTC. Full variable domain (outside the CDR3, taken from reference TRBV7-2 and TRBJ2-7): GAGVSQSPSNKVTEKGKDVELRCDPISGHTALYWYRQSLGQGLEFLIYFQGNSAPDKSGLPSDRFSAERTGGSVSTLTIQRTQQEDSAVYLCASSLPGAYEQYFGPGTRLTVT.

J is TRBJ2-1 and V is TRBV7-9; no clear D gene. The germline gives CDR1 SEHNR, CDR2 FQNEAQ (reference sequence). V shed 0 bases and J shed 0 bases, with 3 bases lying between them. This CDR3 contains 14 residues. This CDR3 is CASSLASSYNEQFF. In DNA, the CDR3 is TGTGCCAGCAGCTTAGCTAGCTCCTACAATGAGCAGTTCTTC.

This sequence joins TRBV7-8 and TRBJ2-7; TRBD2 matches at 9 bases. With 5 bases clipped from V and 3 bases from J, the junction kept 11 bases outside the gene matches. Germline CDR1 reads SGHVS; CDR2 reads FQNEAQ. The CDR3 runs to 16 residues. The CDR3 nucleotides read TGTGCCAGCAGCCCACCCTGGCGGGAGGGCCTCTACGAGCAGTACTTC. As protein: CASSPPWREGLYEQYF.

This clone was recorded once. This rearrangement joins TRBV7-8 to TRBJ1-3; D is unresolved. CDR1 is SGHVS, CDR2 FQNEAQ, per germline. This CDR3 comprises 17 residues. Trimming left V 5 bases short and J 0 bases short, with 17 bases between. CDR3 bases: TGTGCCAGCAGCCAAGGACCGACTAGAAGCTCTGGAAACACCATATATTTT. This codes for CASSQGPTRSSGNTIYF.

The gene calls are TRBV14 and TRBJ2-1; 12 bases line up with TRBD2. V was clipped by 1 base and J by 8 bases; unmatched bases: 6. Per germline, CDR1 SGHDN and CDR2 FVKESK. This CDR3 is built from 16 residues. The CDR3 nucleotides read TGTGCCAGCAGCCAAGGACCGACTAGCGGGAGCGATGAGCAGTTCTTC. Translated: CASSQGPTSGSDEQFF.

This rearrangement joins TRBV6-5 to TRBJ1-2, with 9 bases that match TRBD1. Germline lookup yields CDR1 MNHEY and CDR2 SVGAGI. The V gene end was trimmed by 6 bases and the J gene end by 3 bases; junction bases not matched to a gene: 8. This CDR3 has 15 amino acids. The CDR3 nucleotides read TGTGCCAGCAGAACTGGGGACAGGGACGACTATGGCTACACCTTC. Protein sequence: CASRTGDRDDYGYTF.

V usage is TRBV19 and J usage is TRBJ1-5, with 8 bases lining up with TRBD1. J lost 2 bases, V lost 2 bases, and 8 bases had no gene match. From germline, CDR1 is LNHDA and CDR2 SQIVND (reference sequence). The CDR3 covers 17 residues. The CDR3 region is CASSIPQGAPGNQPQHF. In DNA form, the CDR3 reads TGTGCCAGTAGTATACCCCAGGGGGCCCCGGGCAATCAGCCCCAGCATTTT.

Only one count was recorded for this clone. The chain uses TRBV2 and TRBJ2-7; 13 positions agree with TRBD2. V dropped 6 bases and J dropped 3; count of bases not matched to a gene: 2. CDR1 is SNHLY and CDR2 is FYNNEI in the germline V gene. The CDR3 is made up of 14 amino acids. The CDR3 DNA is TGTGCCAGCAGCGGGACTAGCGGGGTCTACGAGCAGTACTTC. Residues: CASSGTSGVYEQYF. The full variable domain, its missing parts supplied by reference TRBV2 and TRBJ2-7, is EPEVTQTPSHQVTQMGQEVILRCVPISNHLYFYWYRQILGQKVEFLVSFYNNEISEKSEIFDDQFSVERPDGSNFTLKIRSTKLEDSAMYFCASSGTSGVYEQYFGPGTRLTVT.

The V gene is TRBV5-8, the J gene TRBJ1-2; TRBD1 aligns across 9 bases. Germline V CDR1 and CDR2: SGHTS, YDEGEE. The CDR3 is 15 amino acids. V lost 4 bases and J lost 6; bases outside the gene matches: 10. The CDR3 sequence is CASSLLGWDRDGYTF. In nucleotides, the CDR3 is TGTGCCAGCAGCCTGCTAGGATGGGACAGGGATGGCTACACCTTC.

The gene calls are TRBV28 and TRBJ1-5, with a possible D match to TRBD1 (5 bases). The CDR3 loop spans 15 amino acids. Germline V lookup: CDR1 MDHEN, CDR2 SYDVKM. V gave up 1 base and J gave up 0 bases, with 7 bases separating them. The CDR3 DNA reads as TGTGCCAGCAGTTTATCAGGGTATAGCAATCAGCCCCAGCATTTT. Translating gives CASSLSGYSNQPQHF.

Here the CDR3 DNA reads TGCAGCGTTGTTGCAGGGCGGATCGCAGAAGCTTTCTTT. Residues: CSVVAGRIAEAFF. The rearrangement joins TRBV29-1 to TRBJ1-1; tentatively, D is TRBD1 (5 bases). This CDR3 has 13 amino acids. With 4 bases removed from V and 8 bases from J, the gap between germline ends came to 17 bases. CDR1 is SQVTM and CDR2 is ANQGSEA in the germline V gene.

The V call is TRBV11-3, the J call TRBJ2-3; D is possibly TRBD2 (7 bases). Per germline, CDR1 SGHNT and CDR2 YENEEA. The V end was cut by 2 bases, the J end by 0 bases, with 15 bases between. The CDR3 runs 17 residues. CDR3 loop: CASSLRGGPTSTDTQYF. The CDR3 bases are TGTGCCAGCAGCTTAAGGGGGGGACCGACTAGCACAGATACGCAGTATTTT.

The V call is TRBV3-1 (or the pseudogene TRBV3-2), the J call TRBJ1-6; D remains ambiguous. The length of the CDR3 is 16 residues. Germline V CDR1 and CDR2: LGHDT, YNNKEL (reference sequence). Trimming removed 1 base from V and 9 bases from J, with 16 bases in between. The CDR3 region has the DNA TGTGCCAGCAGCCAAGGGGGTGAGGGAGGACGTTCACCCCTCCACTTT. Protein sequence: CASSQGGEGGRSPLHF.

Here the CDR3 reads CSVVFVGGSSRQPAGDEQFF. CDR3 DNA sequence: TGCAGCGTTGTCTTCGTCGGTGGGAGTTCCCGTCAGCCCGCCGGGGATGAGCAGTTCTTC. The chain combines TRBV29-1 with TRBJ2-1, with D possibly being TRBD2 (5 bases). CDR3 size: 20 residues. The ends were cut back, 4 bases at V and 8 bases at J, with 36 bases in the middle. Germline CDR1 is SQVTM and CDR2 is ANQGSEA.

The J gene is TRBJ1-5, the V gene TRBV28; no firm D call. The CDR3 covers 15 residues. Between the trimmed V and J ends, which lost 7 bases and 2 bases, there was a span of 15 bases. Germline V gene data show CDR1 as MDHEN and CDR2 as SYDVKM. The CDR3 reads CASTLRGLGNQPQHF. For the CDR3, the DNA is TGTGCCAGCACCCTCCGAGGGCTAGGCAATCAGCCCCAGCATTTT.

J is TRBJ2-1 and V is TRBV4-3; the D call may be TRBD1 or TRBD2 (5 bases each). This CDR3 has 15 amino acids. From germline, CDR1 is LGHNA and CDR2 YSLEER. V gave up 0 bases and J gave up 8 bases, with 14 bases separating them. CDR3 residues: CASSQDSGTPDEQFF. CDR3 bases: TGCGCCAGCAGCCAAGATTCGGGGACCCCCGATGAGCAGTTCTTC.

This CDR3 reads CASSLWEVGFSGTANTEAFF. The CDR3 DNA is TGTGCCAGCAGTTTATGGGAAGTTGGGTTTTCCGGGACAGCGAACACTGAAGCTTTCTTT. The V gene is TRBV28, the J gene TRBJ1-1; 7 bases agree with TRBD1. The CDR3 extends over 20 amino acids. V was clipped by 0 bases and J by 1 base; unmatched bases: 17. From germline, CDR1 is MDHEN and CDR2 SYDVKM. Full variable domain (remainder filled in from reference TRBV28 and TRBJ1-1): DVKVTQSSRYLVKRTGEKVFLECVQDMDHENMFWYRQDPGLGLRLIYFSYDVKMKEKGDIPEGYSVSREKKERFSLILESASTNQTSMYLCASSLWEVGFSGTANTEAFFGQGTRLTVV.

The V and J genes are TRBV30 and TRBJ1-1; TRBD1 might be the D (6 bases). The CDR3 runs 15 residues. The germline V gene encodes CDR1 GTSNPN and CDR2 SVGIG (reference sequence). V shed 0 bases and J shed 4 bases, with 15 bases lying between them. In DNA, the CDR3 is TGTGCCTGGAGTGTACCGAACAGGGCGTTCACTGAAGCTTTCTTT. Its translation: CAWSVPNRAFTEAFF.

In regard to this clone: Other DNA sequences of this sample code for an identical CDR3. The chain combines TRBV12-3 or TRBV12-4 with TRBJ2-7, with D perhaps TRBD1 (5 bases). V was shortened by 3 bases and J by 4 bases, with 7 bases between the two germline ends. CDR3 length equals 12 residues. The CDR3 nucleotides read TGTGCCAGCAGTTTGGGGCAGTACGAGCAGTACTTC. Translation gives CASSLGQYEQYF.

V usage is TRBV19 and J usage is TRBJ2-1; a possible D gene is TRBD1 (5 bases). This CDR3 comprises 13 residues. The V end was cut by 3 bases, the J end by 6 bases, with 9 bases between. Germline CDR1 reads LNHDA; CDR2 reads SQIVND (reference sequence). The CDR3, as DNA: TGTGCCAGTAGTATTAAAGGGGTCAATGAGCAGTTCTTC. Residues: CASSIKGVNEQFF.

The V call is TRBV6-2 or TRBV6-3, the J call TRBJ1-2, with TRBD1 as a possible D gene (5 bases). V was pared by 5 bases and J by 10 bases, with 17 bases between. This CDR3 is 13 amino acids long. From germline, CDR1 is MNHEY and CDR2 SVGEGT. The CDR3, as DNA: TGTGCCAGCAGTAAAGCGATATACAGGACCTACACCTTC. Its protein is CASSKAIYRTYTF.

The CDR3 spells CASSVGQTMNTEAFF. CDR3 in DNA: TGTGCCAGCAGCGTGGGACAGACAATGAACACTGAAGCTTTCTTT. The chain couples TRBV5-8 to TRBJ1-1; 7 nucleotides agree with TRBD1. This CDR3 is built from 15 residues. Germline CDR1 reads SGHTS; CDR2 reads YDEGEE. The V segment lost 4 bases and the J segment 0 bases; nucleotides outside the gene matches: 6.

The rearrangement links TRBV28 to TRBJ2-7; D remains ambiguous. The CDR3 has 13 amino acids. Germline CDR1 reads MDHEN; CDR2 reads SYDVKM. V lost 6 bases and J lost 2, with 11 bases in between. Here the CDR3 reads CASSPTVTYEQYF. DNA for the CDR3: TGTGCCAGCAGCCCAACAGTTACCTACGAGCAGTACTTC.

The chain has TRBV18 and TRBJ1-4, with 8 bases that match TRBD1. With 4 bases clipped from V and 1 base from J, the junction kept 2 bases outside the gene matches. The CDR3 consists of 15 residues. Germline-derived CDR1 and CDR2 are KGHSH and LQKENI. CDR3 nucleotide sequence: TGTGCCAGCTCACTCGGACAGGGAACTAATGAAAAACTGTTTTTT. Encoded protein: CASSLGQGTNEKLFF.